These T cell receptor beta chains were read from a single sample in a study of cytomegalovirus exposure and HLA in healthy donors. Clones were read by immunoSEQ multiplex PCR, and TCRdb kept only the in-frame ones, dropping some. Of roughly 150,000 clones in the sample, under 90% are singletons; the top ten hold about a tenth. The sample comprised PBMCs. These receptors were collected from a woman aged 18-30 years in good health and CMV-seropositive. Each CDR3 is given with its conserved first and last residue. D genes are given only for firm matches. Clone size is given for some rows only: seen once, a few or many times, or a class if the clone is expanded.

cdr3_nt: TGTGCTAGCAGCTTGGGGGACAGTCTGGGAGAGACCCAGTACTTC
cdr3_aa: CASSLGDSLGETQYF
d_call: TRBD1
v_call: TRBV7-7
j_call: TRBJ2-5
clone_size: once

cdr3_nt: TGCGCCAGCAGCCCAGGGACAGGTGATCAGCCCCAGCATTTT
cdr3_aa: CASSPGTGDQPQHF
d_call: TRBD1
v_call: TRBV5-1
j_call: TRBJ1-5
clone_size: NA

cdr3_nt: TGTGCCAGCAGCCAAGGGACAGGTAATGAAAAACTGTTTTTT
cdr3_aa: CASSQGTGNEKLFF
d_call: TRBD1
v_call: TRBV4-2
j_call: TRBJ1-4
clone_size: NA

cdr3_nt: TGTGCCAGCAGCCGGGACTATTACACCGGGGAGCTGTTTTTT
cdr3_aa: CASSRDYYTGELFF
d_call: TRBD2
v_call: TRBV7-9
j_call: TRBJ2-2
clone_size: NA

cdr3_nt: TGCGCCAGCATTTTTCTAGCGGGAGACACCGGGGAGCTGTTTTTT
cdr3_aa: CASIFLAGDTGELFF
d_call: TRBD2
v_call: TRBV5-1
j_call: TRBJ2-2
clone_size: NA

cdr3_nt: TGCAGCGGAGGGACTAGCGGGACCTGGGGCGAGCAGTACTTC
cdr3_aa: CSGGTSGTWGEQYF
d_call: TRBD2
v_call: TRBV29-1
j_call: TRBJ2-7
clone_size: NA

cdr3_nt: TGTGCCAGCAGCTTAGATCCTAGCGGATCCTACGAGCAGTACTTC
cdr3_aa: CASSLDPSGSYEQYF
d_call: TRBD2
v_call: TRBV11-2
j_call: TRBJ2-7
clone_size: NA

cdr3_nt: TGCGCCAGCAGCTTGGCTCACACTGAAGCTTTCTTT
cdr3_aa: CASSLAHTEAFF
d_call: NA
v_call: TRBV5-1
j_call: TRBJ1-1
clone_size: NA

cdr3_nt: TGTGCCAGCAGCTCGACAGGGGTCCACGAGCAGTACTTC
cdr3_aa: CASSSTGVHEQYF
d_call: TRBD1
v_call: TRBV7-3
j_call: TRBJ2-7
clone_size: NA

cdr3_nt: TGTGCCAGTAAGCGGGTAACTAGCACAGATACGCAGTATTTT
cdr3_aa: CASKRVTSTDTQYF
d_call: NA
v_call: TRBV19
j_call: TRBJ2-3
clone_size: NA